The entry that follows covers one T cell receptor (beta chain) sequence. The CDR3 has 14 residues. Germline V CDR1 and CDR2: KGHSH, LQKENI. V was shortened by 5 bases and J by 1 base, with 11 bases between the two germline ends. Seattle patients were enrolled while actively infected and followed longitudinally. Authors' processing steps: Amplification with reference gene primers provided the estimates of nucleated cell counts. Here immunoSEQ multiplex PCR was the method, and the copy in TCRdb shows in-frame clones only, minus some. D and trimming come from the DNA, and the V and J calls and clone size come from that table. The sample holds 200,000 to 250,000 clones; around four fifths are singletons and the top ten take around 8%. The data stem from a study of blood T cell repertoires in COVID-19. Study-level background: PBMCs, B-cell-depleted T cells, or T cells were the source of the cDNA or gDNA that made up the material.

V usage is TRBV18 and J usage is TRBJ1-1; unclear D gene. The sequence came from a woman aged 80 or older with COVID-19, enrolled during active disease. Sequencing was done on a sample of peripheral blood. CDR3 sequence: CASSTYTGNTEAFF. CDR3 coding DNA: TGTGCCAGCTCAACGTACACGGGGAACACTGAAGCTTTCTTT. Filled out from reference TRBV18 and TRBJ1-1, the complete variable domain reads NAGVMQNPRHLVRRRGQEARLRCSPMKGHSHVYWYRQLPEEGLKFMVYLQKENIIDESGMPKERFSAEFPKEGPSILRIQQVVRGDSAAYFCASSTYTGNTEAFFGQGTRLTVV.